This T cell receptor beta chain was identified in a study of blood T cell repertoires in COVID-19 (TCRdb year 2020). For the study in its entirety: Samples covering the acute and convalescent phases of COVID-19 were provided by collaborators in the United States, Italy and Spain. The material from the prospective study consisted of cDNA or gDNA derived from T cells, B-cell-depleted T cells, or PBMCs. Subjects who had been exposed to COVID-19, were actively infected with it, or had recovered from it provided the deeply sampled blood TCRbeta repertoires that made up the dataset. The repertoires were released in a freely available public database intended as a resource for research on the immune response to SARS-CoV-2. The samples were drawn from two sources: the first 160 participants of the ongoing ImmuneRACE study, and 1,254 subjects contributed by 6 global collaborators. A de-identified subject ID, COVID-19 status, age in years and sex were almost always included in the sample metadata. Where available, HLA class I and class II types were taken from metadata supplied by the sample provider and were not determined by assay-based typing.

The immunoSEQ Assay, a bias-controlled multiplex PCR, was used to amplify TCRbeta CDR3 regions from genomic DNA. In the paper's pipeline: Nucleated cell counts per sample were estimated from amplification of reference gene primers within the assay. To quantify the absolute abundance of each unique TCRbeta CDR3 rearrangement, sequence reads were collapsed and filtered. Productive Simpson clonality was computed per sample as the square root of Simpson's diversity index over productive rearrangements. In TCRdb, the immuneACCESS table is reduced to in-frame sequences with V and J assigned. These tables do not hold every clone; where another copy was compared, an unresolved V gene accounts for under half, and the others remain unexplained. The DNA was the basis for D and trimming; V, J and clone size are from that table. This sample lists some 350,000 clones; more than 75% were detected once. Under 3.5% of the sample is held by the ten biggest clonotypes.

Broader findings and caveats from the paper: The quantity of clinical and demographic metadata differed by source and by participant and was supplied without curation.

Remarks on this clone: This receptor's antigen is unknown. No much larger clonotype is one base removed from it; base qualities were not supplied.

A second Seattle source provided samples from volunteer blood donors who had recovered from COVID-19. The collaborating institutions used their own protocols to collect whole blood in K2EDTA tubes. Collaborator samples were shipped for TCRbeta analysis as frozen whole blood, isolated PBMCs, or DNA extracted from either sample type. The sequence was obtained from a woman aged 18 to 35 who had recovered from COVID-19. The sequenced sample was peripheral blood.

The bases are TGTGCCAGCAGCTTCACCGGGACTAGCGGATACGAGCAGTACGTC. Protein translation: CASSFTGTSGYEQYV. Recombination connected TRBV5-4 to TRBJ2-7; the central 11 bases match TRBD2. Reading from cysteine to valine, the CDR3 counts 15 amino acids. This entry keeps only the CDR3 DNA: 45 bases, framed from base 1. The germline V end is reduced by 2 bases and the J end by 4 bases; junction bases left unmatched: 5. The germline V gene encodes CDR1 SGHNT and CDR2 YYREEE (reference sequence).